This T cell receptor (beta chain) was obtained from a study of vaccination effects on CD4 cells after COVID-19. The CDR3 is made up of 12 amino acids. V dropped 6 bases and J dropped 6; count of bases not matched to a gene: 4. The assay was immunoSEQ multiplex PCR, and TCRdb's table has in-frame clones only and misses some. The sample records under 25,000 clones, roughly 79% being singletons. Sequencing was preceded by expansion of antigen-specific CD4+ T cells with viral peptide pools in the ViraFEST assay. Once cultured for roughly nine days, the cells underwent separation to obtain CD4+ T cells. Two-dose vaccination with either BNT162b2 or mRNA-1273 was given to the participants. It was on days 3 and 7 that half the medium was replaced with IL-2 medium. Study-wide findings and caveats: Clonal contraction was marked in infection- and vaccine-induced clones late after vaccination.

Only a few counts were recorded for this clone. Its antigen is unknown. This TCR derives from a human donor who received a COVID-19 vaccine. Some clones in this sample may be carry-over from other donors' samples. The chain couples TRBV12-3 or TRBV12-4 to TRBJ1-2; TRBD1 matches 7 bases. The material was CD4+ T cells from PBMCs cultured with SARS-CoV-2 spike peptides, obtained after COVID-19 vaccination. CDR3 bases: TGTGCCAGCAGCCAGGGGGGGAATGGCTACACCTTC. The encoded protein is CASSQGGNGYTF.